These 25 T cell receptor beta chains were all obtained from the same sample, sequenced in a study of cytomegalovirus exposure and HLA in healthy donors. The PCR had 60 Vbeta and 13 Jbeta primers. The protocol was immunoSEQ multiplex PCR, while the TCRdb copy is restricted to in-frame clones and leaves out a portion. The data show 150,000 to 180,000 clones, around 81% seen once. Sequenced: PBMCs. These receptors all come from a woman in her 40s in good health and CMV-seropositive.

This clone appeared once. One junction end disagrees with the germline gene, perhaps due to a read error. The V and J genes are TRBV18 and TRBJ1-2; D unresolved. CDR1 and CDR2 (germline): KGHSH, LQKENI. The CDR3 has 14 residues. The CDR3 region has the DNA TGTGCCAGCTCACCACCGGGTTCAGGCGACCGCCCAACTTTC. Translating gives CASSPPGSGDRPTF.

V is TRBV5-1 and J is TRBJ2-7; D is unresolved. The CDR3 loop spans 13 amino acids. With 0 bases removed from V and 3 bases from J, the gap between germline ends came to 7 bases. Germline loops: CDR1 SGHRS, CDR2 YFSETQ. As DNA, the CDR3 is TGCGCCAGCAGCTTGGCCTCTGTCTACGAGCAGTACTTC. Encoded protein: CASSLASVYEQYF.

CDR3 bases: TGTGCCAGCAGCTTAACGGCGAGACTAGCGGGAGGGAATGAGCAGTTCTTC. It codes for CASSLTARLAGGNEQFF. The rearrangement links TRBV7-3 to TRBJ2-1; TRBD2 matches 14 bases. From germline, CDR1 is SGHTA and CDR2 FQGTGA. This CDR3 is 17 amino acids long. V shed 0 bases and J 7 bases; nucleotides not matched to a gene: 5.

J is TRBJ2-1 and V is TRBV27; the D is unclear. The CDR3 has 14 amino acids. Germline V gene sequence: CDR1 MNHEY, CDR2 SMNVEV (reference sequence). V was clipped by 6 bases and J by 6 bases, with 15 bases between them. CDR3 coding DNA: TGTGCCAGCAGACCCCCCGAATACGGCAATGAGCAGTTCTTC. Its translation is CASRPPEYGNEQFF.

This rearrangement joins TRBV5-1 to TRBJ2-1; 7 bases align to TRBD2. V was clipped by 4 bases and J by 4 bases; unmatched bases: 11. Germline values: CDR1 SGHRS, CDR2 YFSETQ. The CDR3 runs to 16 residues. CDR3 DNA sequence: TGCGCCAGCAGCATTGGGGAGGGCCTTGGTTACAATGAGCAGTTCTTC. As protein: CASSIGEGLGYNEQFF. The full variable domain, rest sourced from reference TRBV5-1 and TRBJ2-1, is KAGVTQTPRYLIKTRGQQVTLSCSPISGHRSVSWYQQTPGQGLQFLFEYFSETQRNKGNFPGRFSGRQFSNSRSEMNVSTLELGDSALYLCASSIGEGLGYNEQFFGPGTRLTVL.

The V call is TRBV5-5, the J call TRBJ1-1; D is possibly TRBD1 (6 bases). The CDR3 is made up of 13 amino acids. The germline V gene encodes CDR1 SGHKS and CDR2 YYEKEE (reference sequence). Trimming removed 4 bases at V and 4 bases at J, with 11 bases between. CDR3 sequence: CASSKGHSTEAFF. CDR3 nucleotide sequence: TGTGCCAGCAGCAAGGGACATAGCACTGAAGCTTTCTTT.

The gene calls are TRBV29-1 and TRBJ2-1; 9 nucleotides align to TRBD1. This CDR3 region has 14 residues. Germline values: CDR1 SQVTM, CDR2 ANQGSEA. After removal of 5 bases from V and 4 bases from J, the junction contained 6 bases not matched to a gene. The CDR3 bases are TGCAGCGTTTGGGGACAGGGTGGGTACAATGAGCAGTTCTTC. This gives the protein CSVWGQGGYNEQFF.

This clone was seen once. The chain links TRBV28 to TRBJ1-1; 7 bases line up with TRBD1. The CDR3 length is 13 residues. Trimming removed 3 bases from V and 4 bases from J; junction bases left unmatched: 2. The germline V gene has CDR1 MDHEN and CDR2 SYDVKM. DNA of the CDR3: TGTGCCAGCAGTTTCACAGGGGTCACTGAAGCTTTCTTT. This codes for CASSFTGVTEAFF.

V gene TRBV23-1 combines with J gene TRBJ2-7; D may be TRBD1 (6 bases). TRBV23-1 is designated an ORF whose function remains uncertain. V was cut by 2 bases and J by 4 bases, with 15 bases left in between. The CDR3 runs to 15 residues. The CDR3 region is CASSQVGGFMYEQYF. The CDR3 DNA reads TGCGCCAGCAGTCAAGTAGGGGGATTTATGTACGAGCAGTACTTC.

This clone has at least ten counts. V usage is TRBV28 and J usage is TRBJ1-2, with 8 bases identical to TRBD1. This CDR3 is 14 amino acids long. With V trimmed by 6 bases and J by 4 bases, 7 bases remained unmatched. Germline CDR1 and CDR2: MDHEN and SYDVKM. CDR3 coding DNA: TGTGCCAGCAGACTCCAAGGACAGGGCTATGGCTACACCTTC. This codes for CASRLQGQGYGYTF.

Only one count was recorded for this clone. The V gene is TRBV30, the J gene TRBJ1-5; D is ambiguous. V was clipped by 1 base and J by 4 bases, with 8 bases between them. Germline V gene data show CDR1 as GTSNPN and CDR2 as SVGIG (reference sequence). This CDR3 region has 13 residues. This chain's CDR3 is CAWSATENQPQHF. CDR3 nucleotide sequence: TGTGCCTGGAGTGCCACAGAGAATCAGCCCCAGCATTTT.

The genes are TRBV30 and TRBJ2-7; maybe TRBD1 (5 bases). Looked up from germline, CDR1 is GTSNPN and CDR2 is SVGIG (reference sequence). The CDR3 runs 13 residues. Trimming shortened V by 1 base and J by 0 bases, and 7 bases separated the two germline ends. The CDR3 here is CAWSEGNSYEQYF. For the CDR3, the DNA is TGTGCCTGGAGTGAGGGGAACTCCTACGAGCAGTACTTC.

The chain employs TRBV6-1 and TRBJ1-5, with a possible D match to TRBD1 (5 bases). Germline V gene sequence: CDR1 MNHNS, CDR2 SASEGT. This CDR3 contains 15 residues. V was cut by 8 bases and J by 3 bases, with 17 bases left in between. Here the CDR3 DNA reads TGTGCCAGCGTGGGGGGGAAGATAAACAATCAGCCCCAGCATTTT. It translates to CASVGGKINNQPQHF.

The J gene is TRBJ2-7, the V gene TRBV18; 9 bases map to TRBD2. Germline V gives CDR1 KGHSH, CDR2 LQKENI. Unmatched junction bases numbered 8, after V lost 0 bases and J lost 5 bases. This CDR3 region has 16 residues. CDR3 nucleotides: TGTGCCAGCTCACCACCGGGGGTAGCGGGAGCCCACGAGCAGTACTTC. The encoded protein is CASSPPGVAGAHEQYF.

This rearrangement joins TRBV19 to TRBJ1-3, with a possible D match to TRBD1 (5 bases). V gave up 4 bases and J gave up 0 bases, with 7 bases separating them. The V gene's germline CDR1 is LNHDA and CDR2 SQIVND (reference sequence). The CDR3 length is 14 residues. In nucleotides, the CDR3 is TGTGCCAGTAGTAACACAGGCTCTGGAAACACCATATATTTT. This sequence encodes CASSNTGSGNTIYF.

The J gene is TRBJ2-5, the V gene TRBV30, with TRBD1 matching over 10 bases. Germline V CDR1 and CDR2: GTSNPN, SVGIG (reference sequence). There are 13 residues in the CDR3. V lost 8 bases, J lost 10 bases, and 13 bases stayed unmatched. This CDR3 is CARGGDRGGYQYF. The DNA of the CDR3 is TGTGCCCGAGGAGGGGACAGGGGAGGGTACCAGTACTTC.

CDR3 protein: CASSVDSYGYTF. The CDR3 nucleotides are TGTGCCAGCTCCGTGGACAGCTATGGCTACACCTTC. The rearrangement uses TRBV18 and TRBJ1-2; TRBD1 might be the D (6 bases). This CDR3 spans 12 amino acids. Trimming removed 6 bases from V and 4 bases from J, with 9 bases in between. Germline V gene sequence: CDR1 KGHSH, CDR2 LQKENI.

The chain recombines TRBV5-8 with TRBJ2-2; 7 positions match TRBD1. The germline CDR1 and CDR2 sequences are SGHTS and YDEGEE. This CDR3 contains 16 residues. Trimming at V came to 4 bases and at J to 3 bases, leaving 9 bases not matched to a gene. The CDR3 spells CASSRGRPLHTGELFF. The CDR3 DNA follows: TGTGCCAGCAGCAGGGGGCGACCCCTGCACACCGGGGAGCTGTTTTTT.

This clone is a singleton in its sample. V is TRBV5-4 and J is TRBJ1-2, with TRBD1 identical over 7 bases. This CDR3 contains 14 residues. J lost 4 bases, V lost 6 bases, and 9 bases had no gene match. The germline V gene encodes CDR1 SGHNT and CDR2 YYREEE (reference sequence). The CDR3 region is CASTVGQAGYGYTF. CDR3 in DNA: TGTGCCAGCACCGTCGGACAGGCGGGCTATGGCTACACCTTC.

This chain links TRBV7-8 with TRBJ1-1, with a tentative D call TRBD1 (5 bases). Germline V lookup: CDR1 SGHVS, CDR2 FQNEAQ. Trimming left V 5 bases short and J 0 bases short, with 13 bases between. The CDR3 loop spans 15 amino acids. The CDR3 sequence: CASSPRTSMNTEAFF. CDR3 DNA: TGTGCCAGCAGCCCTCGGACAAGCATGAACACTGAAGCTTTCTTT.

The chain carries TRBV28 and TRBJ1-1; D is perhaps TRBD1 (6 bases). The CDR3 length is 16 residues. Deletions cut 2 bases from V and 4 bases from J, with 17 bases between. Germline V lookup: CDR1 MDHEN, CDR2 SYDVKM. CDR3 in DNA: TGTGCCAGCAGTTTAGGAACAGGGTCTTCGAGCACTGAAGCTTTCTTT. Translated: CASSLGTGSSSTEAFF.

This clone was seen more than once but under ten times. The chain joins TRBV7-9 to TRBJ1-1; weak D call: TRBD1 (5 bases). Germline V gene sequence: CDR1 SEHNR, CDR2 FQNEAQ (reference sequence). The germline V and J ends were trimmed by 4 bases and 0 bases, with 6 bases remaining between them. The CDR3 covers 13 residues. CDR3 residues: CASSSTVNTEAFF. CDR3 in DNA: TGTGCCAGCAGCTCGACAGTGAACACTGAAGCTTTCTTT.

The chain employs TRBV6-6 and TRBJ1-2, with 10 positions matching TRBD1. V was clipped by 0 bases and J by 4 bases; unmatched bases: 2. From germline, CDR1 is MNHNY and CDR2 SVGAGI (reference sequence). The CDR3 runs 15 residues. The DNA of the CDR3 is TGTGCCAGCAGTTACTCGACAGGGGGCGGCTATGGCTACACCTTC. It codes for CASSYSTGGGYGYTF.

This clone was recorded only once. The chain joins TRBV5-4 to TRBJ2-1; the D is unclear. Germline CDR1 SGHNT, CDR2 YYREEE (reference sequence). The V and J ends lost 4 bases and 7 bases respectively, with 12 bases between them. The CDR3 sequence is 13 residues long. The CDR3 sequence: CASSPGPRNEQFF. Written as DNA, the CDR3 is TGTGCCAGCAGCCCCGGCCCGAGGAATGAGCAGTTCTTC.

V is TRBV10-1 and J is TRBJ2-2; possible D gene TRBD1, 5 bases. V dropped 5 bases and J dropped 5 bases, with 12 bases sitting between them. There are 14 residues in the CDR3. Germline lookup yields CDR1 WNHNN and CDR2 SYGVQD (reference sequence). The CDR3 region has the DNA TGCGCCAGCAGTAAGGGGTTGGGGACCGGGGAGCTGTTTTTT. Its protein is CASSKGLGTGELFF.